This record looks at one TCR beta chain sequence and its context. Its cognate antigen is unknown. V was pared by 4 bases and J by 4 bases, with 9 bases between. This CDR3 contains 12 residues. Germline CDR1 and CDR2: SGHRS and YFSETQ. The sample is drawn from a study of graft-versus-host responses after intestinal transplantation. TCRdb's copy holds only in-frame clones and misses some; the assay was immunoSEQ multiplex PCR. The sample comprises 80,000 to 90,000 clones, roughly 88% of which are singletons, and approximately 0.11% rests with the top ten. This chain links TRBV5-1 with TRBJ2-7; perhaps TRBD2 as D (6 bases). The source of this sequence is a human donor who received an intestinal transplant. The material sequenced was unstimulated CD4+ T cells sorted from spleen or lymph node cells, taken before intestinal transplant. The CDR3 coding sequence is TGCGCCAGCAGCCGGGGGAGGTACGAGCAGTACTTC. This encodes CASSRGRYEQYF.